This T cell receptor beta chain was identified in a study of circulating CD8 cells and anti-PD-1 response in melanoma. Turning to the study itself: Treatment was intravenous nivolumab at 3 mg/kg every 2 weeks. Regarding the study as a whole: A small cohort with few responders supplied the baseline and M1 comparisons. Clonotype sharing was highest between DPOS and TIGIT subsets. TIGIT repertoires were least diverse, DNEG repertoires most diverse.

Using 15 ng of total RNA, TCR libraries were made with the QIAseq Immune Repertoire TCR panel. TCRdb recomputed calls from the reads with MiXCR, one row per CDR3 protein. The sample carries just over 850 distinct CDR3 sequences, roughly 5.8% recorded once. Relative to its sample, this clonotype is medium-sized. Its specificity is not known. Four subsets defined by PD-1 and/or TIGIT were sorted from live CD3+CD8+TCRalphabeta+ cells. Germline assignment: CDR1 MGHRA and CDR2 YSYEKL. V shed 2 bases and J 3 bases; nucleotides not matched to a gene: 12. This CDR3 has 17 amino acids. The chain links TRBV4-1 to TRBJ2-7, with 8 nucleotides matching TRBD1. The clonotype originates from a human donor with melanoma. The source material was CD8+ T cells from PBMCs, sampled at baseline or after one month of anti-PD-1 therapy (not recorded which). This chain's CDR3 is CASSQSGAGTGDYEQYF. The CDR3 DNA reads TGCGCCAGCAGCCAATCCGGGGCCGGGACAGGAGACTACGAGCAGTACTTC.